This T cell receptor (beta chain) was captured in a study of T cells in Graves' hyperthyroidism and ophthalmopathy (dated by TCRdb to about 2019). Background on the whole study: Peripheral blood was collected at initial diagnosis, before any treatment. To identify distinguishing TCR V-J signatures, a discovery cohort of 90 to 100 patients was used, comprising some 45 with Graves' ophthalmopathy and some 57 with stable Graves' hyperthyroidism. Whether ophthalmopathy could be predicted prospectively was tested in an independent validation cohort made up of under 20 hyperthyroidism patients plus 17 patients who later progressed to ophthalmopathy. The roughly 94 discovery patients were randomly split 7:3 into training and test sets. In about 6 Graves' hyperthyroidism patients, the study also compared T-cell repertoires from thyroid tissue with T-cell repertoires from blood. After sampling, hyperthyroidism patients received methimazole starting at 30 mg daily, and ophthalmopathy patients received high-dose intravenous methylprednisolone. The paper reports TCR Vbeta CDR3 sequencing of 140 or so peripheral blood samples: under 45 ophthalmopathy, about 75 hyperthyroidism and some 17 progressor patients.

Amplification of TCR beta CDR3 regions was carried out from RNA transcripts. For the first round of RT-PCR on the TCR CDR3, the HTBI primer set was used together with the Qiagen OneStep RT-PCR kit. The libraries were constructed in a second round of multiplex PCR and then size-selected and purified. Libraries were sequenced paired-end with 100 bp reads on an Illumina HiSeq2000. As for the original processing: Raw data were processed with SOAPnuke, discarding reads with adapters, uncalled bases, mean Phred below 15, or no exact constant-primer or identifier match. High-quality paired reads were merged using COPE v1.2.5, and each unique nucleotide sequence was defined as a clonotype. MiTCR v1.1 was used to align the clonotypes against IMGT TRBV, TRBD and TRBJ reference segments. The analysis included only V-J combinations with a frequency above 0.0001, which together covered more than 98% of the repertoires. A TCS score was defined as the ratio of F50 (clonal expansion) to E x V (chaos), with BLOSUM62-based TCRdist applied between CDR3 peptides within each V-J. Welch's t-statistics and random forest reduced some 510 V-J features to under 15, which were used in a naive Bayes classifier (R e1071). TCRdb reprocessed the public reads (quality trimming at Q25 with fastp, clone calling with MiXCR) and kept in-frame beta chains. Rows merge per CDR3 protein into single entries with the most common DNA and genes. These V and J calls rely on TCRdb rather than the paper's analysis. A total of approximately 430,000 distinct CDR3 sequences appear in this sample, approximately 14% of them only once. The top ten constitute roughly 13% of the sample.

This clonotype was recorded many times. What this receptor recognizes is not known. It has no much larger one-base neighbor in the sample; base qualities were not kept. Reading from cysteine to phenylalanine, the CDR3 counts 17 amino acids. Only CDR3 DNA is held: 51 bases, read in frame from base 1. Deletion took 7 bases off V and 5 bases off J, with a span of 24 bases between the germline ends. For CDR1 and CDR2, the germline V gene lists MDHEN and SYDVKM. Stable Graves' hyperthyroidism was defined as no progression to ophthalmopathy during 18 months of follow-up. The hyperthyroidism patients were between 18 and 65 years old and newly diagnosed, with a disease duration of less than 2 months. Any patient with an uncontrolled infection, another autoimmune disease, pregnancy or lactation was excluded. Diagnoses were based on clinical symptoms, serum thyroxine and TRAb, thyroid ultrasound and orbital computed tomography. Ficoll-Paque density gradient centrifugation was used to isolate PBMCs from about 9 ml of fresh peripheral blood. Total RNA was extracted with Trizol reagent, and quality was checked on an Agilent 2100 Bioanalyzer.

The research as a whole found: Most expanded thyroid clonotypes (frequency above 0.001) were also detected in blood, a finding suggesting that blood repertoires may reflect thyroid immune responses. During validation, the model predicted progression to ophthalmopathy a median of around 7 months ahead of onset, with approximately 71% sensitivity and 72% to 80% specificity. Sample size was not statistically predetermined, and blinding of investigators to group allocation was not performed. A 13 V-J signature model separated ophthalmopathy from stable hyperthyroidism, with approximately 87% sensitivity and roughly 84% specificity in cross-validation and 80%/75% in testing.

This TCR derives from a woman in her late teens or twenties with Graves' hyperthyroidism. The chain is made from TRBV28 and TRBJ1-5; the best D guess is TRBD1, with 6 bases matching. Sequencing input: blood. This receptor carries the CDR3 CASISPRAGDYHQPQHF. The nucleotide sequence reads as follows: TGTGCCAGCATTTCCCCGAGGGCAGGGGATTACCATCAGCCCCAGCATTTT.